This TCR beta chain was identified during a study of cytomegalovirus exposure and HLA in healthy donors. Notes on the study in general: Some public TCRs appeared in many individuals, while most sequences were rare.

Measured with immunoSEQ multiplex PCR; TCRdb has only the in-frame clones, and not every one. The data hold tens of thousands of clones, with roughly 84% observed a single time. Note on this clone: The antigen is not known.

The V gene's germline CDR1 is SQVTM and CDR2 ANQGSEA. This CDR3 is built from 15 residues. V was pared by 4 bases and J by 4 bases, with 17 bases between. What was sequenced was PBMCs. This TCR came from a woman in her late teens or twenties in good health and CMV-seropositive. The V gene is TRBV29-1, the J gene TRBJ2-1, with a weak D call TRBD2 (5 bases). CDR3 sequence (DNA): TGCAGCGTTGTGGTGAGTCAATCGGGGTACAATGAGCAGTTCTTC. The encoded protein is CSVVVSQSGYNEQFF.